A single sample gave rise to the 32 T cell receptor beta chains below, sequenced in a study of cytomegalovirus exposure and HLA in healthy donors. The data were produced by immunoSEQ multiplex PCR, yet TCRdb's version contains in-frame clones alone and is incomplete. In the table there are some 76,000 clones, about 94% of which are singletons. Sequencing was carried out using PBMCs. These receptors were collected from a woman between 18 and 30 years old in good health and CMV-seronegative.

V and J are TRBV5-6 and TRBJ2-3; D not resolved. The CDR3 has 15 residues. CDR1 is SGHDT and CDR2 is YYEEEE in the germline V gene. Between the trimmed V and J ends, which lost 0 bases and 0 bases, there was a span of 8 bases. The CDR3 DNA reads as TGTGCCAGCAGCTTGGTTTTAACTAGCACAGATACGCAGTATTTT. It yields the protein CASSLVLTSTDTQYF.

The chain has TRBV5-4 and TRBJ1-6; D is possibly TRBD1 (6 bases). CDR3 length equals 14 residues. Germline lookup yields CDR1 SGHNT and CDR2 YYREEE (reference sequence). Trimming took off 2 bases at V and 7 bases at J, with 10 bases between the two ends. The CDR3 sequence is CASSFEGTNSPLHF. CDR3 DNA sequence: TGTGCCAGCAGCTTTGAGGGGACAAATTCACCCCTCCACTTT.

The chain combines TRBV2 with TRBJ1-5; D gene ambiguous. Germline assignment: CDR1 SNHLY and CDR2 FYNNEI. CDR3 size: 13 residues. Trimming took 7 bases from V and 0 from J, leaving 7 bases between them. DNA for the CDR3: TGTGCCAGCATGGGCGCTAGCAATCAGCCCCAGCATTTT. It encodes CASMGASNQPQHF.

This chain links TRBV7-8 with TRBJ2-5; the match to TRBD1 covers 7 bases. Germline V gene sequence: CDR1 SGHVS, CDR2 FQNEAQ. The CDR3 covers 14 residues. With 2 bases clipped from V and 3 bases from J, the junction kept 3 bases outside the gene matches. CDR3 sequence: CASSLLQGKETQYF. The CDR3 nucleotides are TGTGCCAGCAGCTTACTACAGGGGAAAGAGACCCAGTACTTC.

The chain has TRBV4-3 and TRBJ2-2; 7 nucleotides match TRBD2. Germline values: CDR1 LGHNA, CDR2 YSLEER. V trimming: 3 bases; J trimming: 5 bases; junction bases outside the gene matches: 9. The CDR3 covers 16 residues. This CDR3 reads CASSQGREGPTGELFF. The CDR3 coding sequence is TGCGCCAGCAGCCAGGGGAGGGAGGGGCCGACCGGGGAGCTGTTTTTT.

V usage is TRBV2 and J usage is TRBJ2-3; 7 bases align to TRBD1. CDR1 and CDR2 from the germline V gene are SNHLY and FYNNEI. J lost 2 bases, V lost 7 bases, and 9 bases had no gene match. The CDR3 has 15 amino acids. The CDR3 sequence is CASKEQGPSTDTQYF. CDR3 sequence (DNA): TGTGCCAGCAAGGAACAGGGGCCTTCCACAGATACGCAGTATTTT.

The sample holds a few counts of this clone. The chain couples TRBV5-1 to TRBJ1-5; a possible D gene is TRBD1 (5 bases). Trimming took off 0 bases at V and 2 bases at J, with 6 bases between the two ends. The CDR3 is 14 residues long. Germline V gives CDR1 SGHRS, CDR2 YFSETQ. The CDR3 region has the DNA TGCGCCAGCAGCTTGGGGGGGGGCAATCAGCCCCAGCATTTT. This gives the protein CASSLGGGNQPQHF.

The chain uses TRBV10-1 and TRBJ2-5; perhaps TRBD2 as D (5 bases). CDR3 length equals 14 residues. Looked up from germline, CDR1 is WNHNN and CDR2 is SYGVQD (reference sequence). V was pared by 7 bases and J by 3 bases, with 15 bases between. The CDR3 is CASIPRASKETQYF. The CDR3 region has the DNA TGCGCCAGCATTCCGAGGGCCTCAAAAGAGACCCAGTACTTC.

This clone was observed a single time. This chain joins TRBV4-3 and TRBJ1-5; 7 bases are shared with TRBD1. CDR1 is LGHNA and CDR2 is YSLEER in the germline V gene. J lost 1 base, V lost 0 bases, and 15 bases had no gene match. The CDR3 spans 20 residues. CDR3: CASSQERAHTGDGSNQPQHF. The CDR3 DNA reads as TGCGCCAGCAGCCAAGAACGGGCCCACACAGGGGATGGAAGCAATCAGCCCCAGCATTTT.

The V call is TRBV7-9, the J call TRBJ1-1; D is undetermined. Between the trimmed V and J ends, which lost 4 bases and 7 bases, there was a span of 13 bases. This CDR3 comprises 13 residues. The germline V gene has CDR1 SEHNR and CDR2 FQNEAQ (reference sequence). DNA of the CDR3: TGTGCCAGCAGCTCCCTAACCTACTTTGAAGCTTTCTTT. This codes for CASSSLTYFEAFF.

The genes are TRBV10-3 and TRBJ1-2; 7 bases match TRBD1. The V gene's germline CDR1 is ENHRY and CDR2 SYGVKD. The V gene end was trimmed by 3 bases and the J gene end by 3 bases; junction bases not matched to a gene: 1. The CDR3 totals 13 residues. The CDR3 DNA reads as TGTGCCATCAGTGACGGGACAGACTATGGCTACACCTTC. It specifies CAISDGTDYGYTF.

The rearrangement links TRBV5-4 to TRBJ2-5; the match to TRBD2 covers 10 bases. This CDR3 comprises 15 residues. From germline, CDR1 is SGHNT and CDR2 YYREEE (reference sequence). The ends lost 4 bases at V and 4 bases at J; junction bases unmatched: 7. For the CDR3, the DNA is TGTGCCAGCAGCATACTAGCGGGGATGGGAGAGACCCAGTACTTC. It specifies CASSILAGMGETQYF.

V usage is TRBV6-1 and J usage is TRBJ2-7; tentatively, D is TRBD2 (6 bases). Germline V gene data show CDR1 as MNHNS and CDR2 as SASEGT. V lost 7 bases to trimming and J lost 6 bases, with 19 bases between them. The CDR3 runs 14 residues. The CDR3 loop reads CASTPKVEGREQYF. In nucleotides, the CDR3 is TGTGCCAGCACCCCAAAGGTGGAGGGACGCGAGCAGTACTTC.

This rearrangement joins TRBV7-3 to TRBJ2-6; D might be TRBD1 (6 bases). Trimming took 2 bases from V and 2 from J, leaving 13 bases between them. This CDR3 is 17 amino acids long. Germline CDR1 SGHTA, CDR2 FQGTGA. The CDR3 loop reads CASSLSGVNPGANVLTF. As DNA, the CDR3 is TGTGCCAGCAGCTTATCAGGGGTGAACCCTGGGGCCAACGTCCTGACTTTC.

This clone was observed a handful of times. This chain uses TRBV4-3 with TRBJ2-3, with 10 bases matching TRBD1. V was clipped by 1 base and J by 3 bases; unmatched bases: 10. Germline V lookup: CDR1 LGHNA, CDR2 YSLEER. The CDR3 sequence is 18 residues long. The CDR3 region is CASSQGVTGDRGTDTQYF. The CDR3, as DNA: TGCGCCAGCAGCCAAGGAGTCACGGGGGACAGGGGTACAGATACGCAGTATTTT.

This chain links TRBV6-4 with TRBJ2-1, with 7 bases lining up with TRBD1. Germline assignment: CDR1 MRHNA and CDR2 SNTAGT. The CDR3 contains 15 residues. Trimming took 6 bases from V and 1 from J; bases not matched to a gene: 6. The DNA of the CDR3 is TGTGCCAGCAGCCCCGGGACAGAGTCCTACAATGAGCAGTTCTTC. Encoded protein: CASSPGTESYNEQFF.

The J gene is TRBJ1-3, the V gene TRBV5-4; D gene uncertain. Germline V gene lookup returns CDR1 SGHNT and CDR2 YYREEE (reference sequence). The V gene lost 0 bases and the J gene lost 0 bases, with 13 bases spanning the gap. The CDR3 has 17 residues. The DNA for the CDR3 is TGTGCCAGCAGCTTGGATGGTGCACCCAGCTCTGGAAACACCATATATTTT. This translates into CASSLDGAPSSGNTIYF.

This clone was detected only a few times. V and J are TRBV6-1 and TRBJ1-1; a weak D match, TRBD1 (5 bases). Germline values: CDR1 MNHNS, CDR2 SASEGT. V lost 3 bases and J 2 bases, leaving 10 bases between the germline ends. CDR3 length equals 14 residues. The CDR3 nucleotides are TGTGCCAGCAGTGAGACAAGGACAAACACTGAAGCTTTCTTT. It encodes CASSETRTNTEAFF.

The chain carries TRBV27 and TRBJ1-2; possibly TRBD1 for D (6 bases). In germline, CDR1 is MNHEY, CDR2 SMNVEV (reference sequence). The CDR3 spans 11 residues. Trimming removed 8 bases at V and 5 bases at J, with 9 bases between. CDR3 nucleotides: TGTGCCAGCGGCAGGGGTTATGGCTACACCTTC. Residues: CASGRGYGYTF.

The V call is TRBV7-9, the J call TRBJ2-1; 9 nucleotides line up with TRBD1. From germline, CDR1 is SEHNR and CDR2 FQNEAQ (reference sequence). Germline trimming cut 5 bases from V and 13 bases from J; bases unmatched to any gene: 9. The CDR3 spans 13 residues. In DNA, the CDR3 is TGTGCCAGCAGCACAACGGGACAGGGTGAACAGTTCTTC. The encoded protein is CASSTTGQGEQFF.

The CDR3 region is CASSAGQIAAQETQYF. In DNA form, the CDR3 reads TGCGCCAGCAGCGCCGGACAAATCGCGGCCCAAGAGACCCAGTACTTC. The chain carries TRBV5-1 and TRBJ2-5; possible D gene TRBD1, 5 bases. The length of the CDR3 is 16 residues. V was cut by 4 bases and J by 1 base, with 17 bases left in between. Germline V gene lookup returns CDR1 SGHRS and CDR2 YFSETQ.

V and J are TRBV10-3 and TRBJ1-1, with 7 bases that match TRBD1. Germline CDR1 is ENHRY and CDR2 is SYGVKD. Unmatched junction bases numbered 7, after V lost 5 bases and J lost 1 base. CDR3 length equals 15 residues. CDR3 loop: CAISPTGSGNTEAFF. The DNA for the CDR3 is TGTGCCATCAGTCCGACAGGGTCAGGGAACACTGAAGCTTTCTTT.

This clone was recorded only once. This rearrangement joins TRBV5-6 to TRBJ1-5, with a possible D match to TRBD1 (5 bases). The germline CDR1 and CDR2 sequences are SGHDT and YYEEEE. Between the trimmed V and J ends, which lost 5 bases and 5 bases, there was a span of 14 bases. This CDR3 comprises 14 residues. The CDR3 sequence: CASSLQGIYQPQHF. CDR3 DNA sequence: TGTGCCAGCAGTCTCCAGGGAATATATCAGCCCCAGCATTTT.

The V gene is TRBV5-1, the J gene TRBJ2-5; TRBD1 matches 9 bases. The CDR3 is 13 residues long. CDR1 is SGHRS, CDR2 YFSETQ, per germline. V was clipped by 4 bases and J by 5 bases; unmatched bases: 3. The CDR3 reads CASSGTGSETQYF. Here the CDR3 DNA reads TGCGCCAGCAGCGGGACAGGGTCCGAGACCCAGTACTTC. The full variable domain, completed using reference TRBV5-1 and TRBJ2-5, is KAGVTQTPRYLIKTRGQQVTLSCSPISGHRSVSWYQQTPGQGLQFLFEYFSETQRNKGNFPGRFSGRQFSNSRSEMNVSTLELGDSALYLCASSGTGSETQYFGPGTRLLVL.

This sequence joins TRBV10-2 and TRBJ1-1; no definite D call. The germline V gene has CDR1 WSHSY and CDR2 SAAADI. The V end lost 7 bases, the J end lost 3 bases, and 9 bases lay between the germline ends. The CDR3 contains 12 residues. The CDR3 sequence: CASTTEYTEAFF. As DNA, the CDR3 is TGCGCCAGCACGACGGAGTACACTGAAGCTTTCTTT.

This clone came up once. V gene TRBV11-2 combines with J gene TRBJ2-7; D not resolved. The CDR3 loop spans 12 amino acids. Trimming removed 1 base at V and 3 bases at J, with 4 bases between. Germline CDR1 SGHAT, CDR2 FQNNGV. CDR3 residues: CASSLVRYEQYF. The CDR3 coding sequence is TGTGCCAGCAGCTTAGTTCGCTACGAGCAGTACTTC.

The V call is TRBV6-5, the J call TRBJ2-2, with TRBD1 matching over 7 bases. The CDR3 has 14 amino acids. The germline gives CDR1 MNHEY, CDR2 SVGAGI. V gave up 5 bases and J gave up 3 bases; unmatched junction bases: 3. The CDR3 nucleotides read TGTGCCAGCAGTATAACAGGGGACACCGGGGAGCTGTTTTTT. Translating gives CASSITGDTGELFF.

This clone was found once. The chain joins TRBV5-6 to TRBJ1-5, with TRBD1 matching 7 bases. Germline assignment: CDR1 SGHDT and CDR2 YYEEEE. The CDR3 totals 14 residues. V lost 4 bases to trimming and J lost 7 bases; unmatched junction nucleotides: 8. The CDR3 loop reads CASSLTGEWQPQHF. The CDR3 coding sequence is TGTGCCAGCAGCCTTACAGGGGAGTGGCAGCCCCAGCATTTT.

The V and J genes are TRBV6-5 and TRBJ1-1; D may be TRBD1 (6 bases). The germline CDR1 and CDR2 sequences are MNHEY and SVGAGI. V lost 0 bases and J 7 bases, leaving 15 bases between the germline ends. This CDR3 has 15 residues. CDR3: CASSYSQNQGYEAFF. The CDR3 region has the DNA TGTGCCAGCAGTTACTCCCAAAATCAGGGGTATGAAGCTTTCTTT.

This clone has a handful of counts. V usage is TRBV6-1 and J usage is TRBJ1-4; 9 bases agree with TRBD1. The germline CDR1 and CDR2 sequences are MNHNS and SASEGT. V lost 1 base and J lost 5; bases outside the gene matches: 5. The CDR3 runs 16 residues. For the CDR3, the DNA is TGTGCCAGCAGTGAAGAAGTCGGACAGGGGAATGAAAAACTGTTTTTT. Translated, it gives CASSEEVGQGNEKLFF.

The chain links TRBV4-1 to TRBJ2-7, with 8 bases lining up with TRBD1. The CDR3 length is 12 residues. CDR1 and CDR2 (germline): MGHRA, YSYEKL. The ends lost 3 bases at V and 7 bases at J; junction bases unmatched: 2. In DNA form, the CDR3 reads TGCGCCAGCAGCCAGACAGGGGCGGAGCAGTACTTC. Residues: CASSQTGAEQYF.

J is TRBJ2-7 and V is TRBV30; TRBD2 might be the D (5 bases). Germline V gene sequence: CDR1 GTSNPN, CDR2 SVGIG (reference sequence). This CDR3 is 12 amino acids long. V lost 5 bases, J lost 2 bases, and 10 bases lay in between. The CDR3 sequence: CAWVDGTYEQYF. The DNA for the CDR3 is TGTGCCTGGGTTGACGGGACCTACGAGCAGTACTTC.